This TCR beta chain was sequenced for a study of cytotoxic CD8 clonotypes in ibrutinib-treated CLL. Study context: The group held more than 10 relapsed/refractory and 15 treatment-naive patients, with fewer than 18 IGHV unmutated.

Target depth was 1 in 200,000 to 1 in 1 million T cells, about 10x per clonotype. Assay: immunoSEQ multiplex PCR; the TCRdb copy retains only in-frame clones and omits some. This sample has over 15,000 clones, with more than 65% found just once. This CDR3 is 15 amino acids long. Per the germline V gene, CDR1 is MNHEY and CDR2 is SVGAGI. V shed 9 bases, J shed 0 bases, and the junction held 9 bases outside the gene matches. Study-wide findings and caveats: Clonality went up at the time of ibrutinib response, stayed stable in sustained remission, and later dropped back toward its baseline level at progression. Baseline clonality, above age-matched healthy donor levels, tracked circulating CD8+ T-cell counts.

On this clone itself: The antigen is unknown.

The chain recombines TRBV6-5 with TRBJ1-1; 8 positions match TRBD1. Sequencing used PBMCs, obtained before ibrutinib treatment. This TCR was sampled from a human donor with chronic lymphocytic leukemia. This chain's CDR3 is CASIRTGILNTEAFF. CDR3 in DNA: TGTGCCAGTATAAGGACAGGGATCTTGAACACTGAAGCTTTCTTT.